This passage covers 6 T cell receptor beta chains from one sample sequenced in a study of T-cell reconstitution after alpha-beta-depleted transplantation in children. This sample's TCRbeta library carried unique molecular identifier barcodes. From the PCR reads, TCRdb called clonotypes with MiXCR, one entry per CDR3 protein. The sample contains 250,000 to 350,000 distinct CDR3 sequences, about a quarter of which appear only once. Sequencing used PBMCs, mostly from graft donor cells, obtained 180 days after TCRalphabeta/CD19-depleted stem cell transplant. The receptors derive from a male patient between 10 and 17 years old who had a stem cell transplant for acute lymphoblastic leukemia, so the T cells may come from the graft donor.

The chain couples TRBV11-2 to TRBJ2-3, with D unclear. This CDR3 contains 11 residues. Germline values: CDR1 SGHAT, CDR2 FQNNGV. The V and J ends lost 5 bases and 4 bases respectively, with 4 bases between them. The CDR3 nucleotides read TGTGCCAGCAGCCCTGCAGATACGCAGTATTTT. It codes for CASSPADTQYF.

This clonotype was seen a few times. The rearrangement uses TRBV29-1 and TRBJ1-6; perhaps TRBD1 as D (6 bases). This CDR3 has 16 residues. The ends were cut back, 4 bases at V and 7 bases at J, with 20 bases in the middle. Germline V CDR1 and CDR2: SQVTM, ANQGSEA. The CDR3 spells CSVARGRGELNSPLHF. In DNA, the CDR3 is TGCAGCGTTGCGCGGGGCAGGGGAGAATTAAATTCACCCCTCCACTTT.

This clonotype was seen a few times. The chain links TRBV7-9 to TRBJ2-7; D perhaps matches TRBD1 (6 bases). V gave up 5 bases and J gave up 1 base, with 9 bases separating them. CDR1 is SEHNR and CDR2 is FQNEAQ in the germline V gene (reference sequence). The CDR3 consists of 13 residues. The DNA for the CDR3 is TGTGCCAGCAGCAAACAGGGATCCTACGAGCAGTACTTC. Protein product: CASSKQGSYEQYF.

CDR3: CASSLSVGDLYEQYF. The CDR3 DNA follows: TGTGCCAGCAGTCTTAGCGTGGGCGATCTCTACGAGCAGTACTTC. V gene TRBV6-1 combines with J gene TRBJ2-7; TRBD2 might be the D (5 bases). Trimming took 5 bases from V and 3 from J, leaving 17 bases between them. Looked up from germline, CDR1 is MNHNS and CDR2 is SASEGT. The CDR3 sequence is 15 residues long.

The V call is TRBV27, the J call TRBJ1-1, with D perhaps TRBD1 (6 bases). This CDR3 comprises 13 residues. Between the trimmed V and J ends, which lost 4 bases and 6 bases, there was a span of 12 bases. Germline CDR1 MNHEY, CDR2 SMNVEV (reference sequence). In DNA form, the CDR3 reads TGTGCCAGCAGTTGGACCCGGGGGCCTGAAGCTTTCTTT. Translation: CASSWTRGPEAFF.

In its sample, this clonotype was seen a few times. The genes are TRBV9 and TRBJ1-1; maybe TRBD1 (5 bases). The length of the CDR3 is 14 residues. Trimming cost V 0 bases and J 0 bases, with 6 bases left between them. CDR1 and CDR2 (germline): SGDLS, YYNGEE. Written as DNA, the CDR3 is TGTGCCAGCAGCGTAGGGGGCATGAACACTGAAGCTTTCTTT. Translating gives CASSVGGMNTEAFF.